This is a list of T cell receptor beta chains from one sample in a study of blood T cell repertoires in COVID-19. The method was immunoSEQ multiplex PCR; TCRdb's version includes in-frame clones alone and lacks a portion of them. Of 100,000 to 120,000 clones detected, just over 85% appear once; the ten largest clones hold around 2%. Sequencing was performed on peripheral blood. The receptor source for this set is a human donor in a cohort sampled during active COVID-19. Each CDR3 is given with its conserved first and last residue. Each record gives: clone size, J gene, V gene, D gene, CDR3 protein, CDR3 DNA. The D gene is left open where the match is weak. Not all rows give a size; the values are once, few, many and, for expanded clones, a class.

. TRBJ2-3 TRBV5-1 . CASSLAVDTQYF TGCGCCAGCAGCTTGGCAGTAGATACGCAGTATTTT
once TRBJ2-1 TRBV15 TRBD2 CATSSPSGSDEQFF TGTGCCACCAGCAGCCCTAGCGGCAGCGATGAGCAGTTCTTC
. TRBJ1-2 TRBV6-2/TRBV6-3 TRBD1 CASSTQGLPGNGYTF TGTGCCAGCAGTACACAGGGGCTCCCCGGGAATGGCTACACCTTC
once TRBJ1-5 TRBV25-1 . CASSPSGRAQGQPQHF TGTGCCAGCAGTCCATCCGGCAGGGCTCAAGGACAGCCCCAGCATTTT
. TRBJ1-5 TRBV6-6 TRBD1 CASSDRGQGQPQHF TGTGCCAGCAGCGACAGGGGGCAAGGTCAGCCCCAGCATTTT
. TRBJ1-3 TRBV6-5 . CASSYSQDWGNTIYF TGTGCCAGCAGTTACTCTCAGGATTGGGGAAACACCATATATTTT
. TRBJ2-7 TRBV6-5 TRBD1 CASIGTGGYEQYF TGTGCCAGCATTGGGACAGGGGGCTACGAGCAGTACTTC
. TRBJ2-6 TRBV6-5 TRBD1 CASGTVNSGANVLTF TGTGCCAGCGGGACAGTTAACTCTGGGGCCAACGTCCTGACTTTC
. TRBJ2-1 TRBV7-9 . CASSERETGLQYEQFF TGTGCCAGCAGCGAGAGAGAGACGGGACTCCAATATGAGCAGTTCTTC
. TRBJ1-3 TRBV3-1/TRBV3-2 TRBD1 CASSQKGASSGNTIYF TGTGCCAGCAGCCAAAAGGGGGCGAGCTCTGGAAACACCATATATTTT
few TRBJ1-3 TRBV6-6 . CASSGTGSGNTIYF TGTGCCAGCAGTGGTACAGGGTCAGGAAACACCATATATTTT
. TRBJ1-1 TRBV7-9 . CASSLLVSVATEAFF TGTGCCAGCAGCTTACTCGTCTCGGTAGCCACTGAAGCTTTCTTT
. TRBJ1-2 TRBV28 . CASGPRWATYGYTF TGTGCCAGCGGCCCCCGGTGGGCAACTTATGGCTACACCTTC
. TRBJ2-7 TRBV7-8 TRBD2 CASSLLGTSGKYEQYF TGTGCCAGCAGCTTATTGGGGACTAGCGGGAAATACGAGCAGTACTTC
. TRBJ2-2 TRBV12-5 . CASGRRTGNTGELFF TGTGCTAGTGGTCGTCGGACGGGAAACACCGGGGAGCTGTTTTTT
once TRBJ2-7 TRBV6-2/TRBV6-3 . CASSNSYEQYF TGTGCCAGCAGTAACAGCTACGAGCAGTACTTC
. TRBJ1-2 TRBV5-4 TRBD1 CASSLGQGFSGYTF TGTGCCAGCAGCTTAGGACAGGGGTTTAGTGGCTACACCTTC